This T cell receptor beta chain was recorded in a study of blood T cell repertoires in COVID-19. The method was immunoSEQ multiplex PCR; TCRdb's version includes in-frame clones alone and lacks a portion of them. The sample carries approximately 140,000 clones, around 80% recorded once. This clone came up once. Recruits, aged about 18 to 89 years, lived in some 25 US areas. Participants' reported clinical history set cohort assignment. The sequencing input was PBMCs or T cells enriched from blood (not recorded which). This sequence was found in a man in his forties with acute COVID-19.

CDR3: CASSIGQPINSPLHF. The CDR3 coding sequence is TGTGCCAGCAGCATTGGACAGCCCATTAATTCACCCCTCCACTTT. V usage is TRBV7-9 and J usage is TRBJ1-6, with a possible D match to TRBD1 (6 bases). The length of the CDR3 is 15 residues. V lost 5 bases and J 6 bases, leaving 14 bases between the germline ends. Germline V gene data show CDR1 as SEHNR and CDR2 as FQNEAQ (reference sequence). Full variable domain (rest looked up from reference TRBV7-9 and TRBJ1-6): DTGVSQNPRHKITKRGQNVTFRCDPISEHNRLYWYRQTLGQGPEFLTYFQNEAQLEKSRLLSDRFSAERPKGSFSTLEIQRTEQGDSAMYLCASSIGQPINSPLHFGNGTRLTVT.